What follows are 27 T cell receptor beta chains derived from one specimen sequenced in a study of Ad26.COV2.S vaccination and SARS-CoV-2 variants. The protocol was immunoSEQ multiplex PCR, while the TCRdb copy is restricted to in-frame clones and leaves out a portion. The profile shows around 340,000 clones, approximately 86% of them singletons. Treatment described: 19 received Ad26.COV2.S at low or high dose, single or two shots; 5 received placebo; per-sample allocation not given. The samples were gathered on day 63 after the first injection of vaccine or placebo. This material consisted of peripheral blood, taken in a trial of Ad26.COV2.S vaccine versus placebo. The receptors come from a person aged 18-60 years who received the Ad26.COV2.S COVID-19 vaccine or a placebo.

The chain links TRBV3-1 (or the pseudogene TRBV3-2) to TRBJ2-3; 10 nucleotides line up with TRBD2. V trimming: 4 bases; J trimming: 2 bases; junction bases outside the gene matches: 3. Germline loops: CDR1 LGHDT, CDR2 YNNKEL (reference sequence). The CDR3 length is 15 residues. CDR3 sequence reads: CASSPLAGVTDTQYF. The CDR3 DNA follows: TGTGCCAGCAGCCCCCTAGCGGGAGTCACAGATACGCAGTATTTT.

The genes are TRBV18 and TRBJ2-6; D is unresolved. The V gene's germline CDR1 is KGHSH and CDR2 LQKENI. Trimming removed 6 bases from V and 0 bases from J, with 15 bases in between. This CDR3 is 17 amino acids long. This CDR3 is CASSDRVFSSGANVLTF. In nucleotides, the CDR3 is TGTGCCAGCTCCGACCGGGTTTTTAGCTCTGGGGCCAACGTCCTGACTTTC.

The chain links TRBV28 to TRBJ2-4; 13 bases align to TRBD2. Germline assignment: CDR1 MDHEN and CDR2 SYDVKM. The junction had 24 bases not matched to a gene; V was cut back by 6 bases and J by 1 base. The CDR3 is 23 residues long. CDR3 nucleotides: TGTGCCAGCAGCGGACAGCTCGGAAAACCGGGACTAGCGGGATTTAACGCCAAAAACATTCAGTACTTC. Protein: CASSGQLGKPGLAGFNAKNIQYF.

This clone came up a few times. The CDR3 DNA sequence: TGTGCCAGCAGCCAAACACCGGGACAGCTACGCTACACCTTC. Translated, it gives CASSQTPGQLRYTF. V gene TRBV7-8 combines with J gene TRBJ1-2; 7 bases line up with TRBD1. Losses at the gene ends were 5 bases for V and 9 bases for J; bases not matched to a gene: 12. The CDR3 sequence is 14 residues long. Germline-derived CDR1 and CDR2 are SGHVS and FQNEAQ.

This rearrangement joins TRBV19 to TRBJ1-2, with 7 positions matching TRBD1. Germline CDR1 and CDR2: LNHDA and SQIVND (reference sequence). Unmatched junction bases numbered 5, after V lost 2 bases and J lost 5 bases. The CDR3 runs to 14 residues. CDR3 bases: TGTGCCAGTAGTATACCCGGGACAGTATATGGCTACACCTTC. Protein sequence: CASSIPGTVYGYTF. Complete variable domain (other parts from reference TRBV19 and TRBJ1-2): DGGITQSPKYLFRKEGQNVTLSCEQNLNHDAMYWYRQDPGQGLRLIYYSQIVNDFQKGDIAEGYSVSREKKESFPLTVTSAQKNPTAFYLCASSIPGTVYGYTFGSGTRLTVV.

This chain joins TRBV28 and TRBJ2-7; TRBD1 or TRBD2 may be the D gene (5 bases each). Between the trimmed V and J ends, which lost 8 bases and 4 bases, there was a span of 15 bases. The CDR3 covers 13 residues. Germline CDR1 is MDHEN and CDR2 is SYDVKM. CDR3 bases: TGTGCCAGCGCCCGGGACCGCGGATACGAGCAGTACTTC. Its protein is CASARDRGYEQYF.

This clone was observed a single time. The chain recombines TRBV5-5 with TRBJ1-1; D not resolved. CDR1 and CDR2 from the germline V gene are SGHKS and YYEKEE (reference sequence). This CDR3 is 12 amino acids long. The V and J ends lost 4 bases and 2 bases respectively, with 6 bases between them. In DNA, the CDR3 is TGTGCCAGCAGCAAAGCCAACACTGAAGCTTTCTTT. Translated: CASSKANTEAFF.

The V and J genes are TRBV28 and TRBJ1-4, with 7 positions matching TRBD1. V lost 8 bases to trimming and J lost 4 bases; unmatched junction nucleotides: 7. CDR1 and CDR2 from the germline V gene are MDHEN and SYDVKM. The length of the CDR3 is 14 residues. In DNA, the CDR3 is TGTGCCAGCGTGAAGACAGGGAGTAATGAAAAACTGTTTTTT. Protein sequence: CASVKTGSNEKLFF.

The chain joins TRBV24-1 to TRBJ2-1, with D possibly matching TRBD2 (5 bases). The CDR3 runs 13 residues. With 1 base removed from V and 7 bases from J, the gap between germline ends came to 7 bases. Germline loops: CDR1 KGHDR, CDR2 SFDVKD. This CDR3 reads CATSDFSGNEQFF. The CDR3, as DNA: TGTGCCACCAGTGATTTTTCGGGGAATGAGCAGTTCTTC.

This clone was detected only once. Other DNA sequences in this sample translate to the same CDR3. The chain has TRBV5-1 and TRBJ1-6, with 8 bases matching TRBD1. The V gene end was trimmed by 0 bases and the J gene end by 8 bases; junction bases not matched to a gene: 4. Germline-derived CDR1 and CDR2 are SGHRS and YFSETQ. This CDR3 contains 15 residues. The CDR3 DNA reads TGCGCCAGCAGCTTGGCAGGGGGCAGGTATTCACCCCTCCACTTT. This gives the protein CASSLAGGRYSPLHF.

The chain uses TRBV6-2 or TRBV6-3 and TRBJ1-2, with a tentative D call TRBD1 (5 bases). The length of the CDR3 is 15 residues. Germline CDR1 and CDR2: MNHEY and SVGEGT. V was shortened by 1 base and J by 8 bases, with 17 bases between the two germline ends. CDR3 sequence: CASSYYYLGQDGYTF. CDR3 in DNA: TGTGCCAGCAGTTACTATTATCTGGGGCAGGACGGCTACACCTTC.

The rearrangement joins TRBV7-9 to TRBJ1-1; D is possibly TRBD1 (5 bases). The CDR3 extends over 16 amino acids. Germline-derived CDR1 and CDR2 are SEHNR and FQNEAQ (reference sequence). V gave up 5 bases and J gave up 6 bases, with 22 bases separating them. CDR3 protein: CASSRSAGVSRAEAFF. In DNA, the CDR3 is TGTGCCAGCAGCCGCTCGGCGGGGGTCTCGCGTGCTGAAGCTTTCTTT.

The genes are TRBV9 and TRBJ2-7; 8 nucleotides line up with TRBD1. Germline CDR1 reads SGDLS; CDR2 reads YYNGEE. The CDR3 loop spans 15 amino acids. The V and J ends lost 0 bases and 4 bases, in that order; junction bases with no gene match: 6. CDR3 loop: CASSVVSGGLYEQYF. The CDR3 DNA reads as TGTGCCAGCAGCGTAGTTTCAGGGGGCTTGTACGAGCAGTACTTC. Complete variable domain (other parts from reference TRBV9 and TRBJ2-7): DSGVTQTPKHLITATGQRVTLRCSPRSGDLSVYWYQQSLDQGLQFLIQYYNGEERAKGNILERFSAQQFPDLHSELNLSSLELGDSALYFCASSVVSGGLYEQYFGPGTRLTVT.

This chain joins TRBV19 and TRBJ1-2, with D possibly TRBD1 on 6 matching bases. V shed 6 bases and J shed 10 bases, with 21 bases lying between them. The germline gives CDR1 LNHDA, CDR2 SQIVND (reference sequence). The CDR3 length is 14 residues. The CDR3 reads CASSLLGTGTTYTF. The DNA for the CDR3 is TGTGCCAGTAGCCTTCTGGGAACAGGGACCACCTACACCTTC. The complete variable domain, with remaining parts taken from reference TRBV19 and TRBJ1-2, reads DGGITQSPKYLFRKEGQNVTLSCEQNLNHDAMYWYRQDPGQGLRLIYYSQIVNDFQKGDIAEGYSVSREKKESFPLTVTSAQKNPTAFYLCASSLLGTGTTYTFGSGTRLTVV.

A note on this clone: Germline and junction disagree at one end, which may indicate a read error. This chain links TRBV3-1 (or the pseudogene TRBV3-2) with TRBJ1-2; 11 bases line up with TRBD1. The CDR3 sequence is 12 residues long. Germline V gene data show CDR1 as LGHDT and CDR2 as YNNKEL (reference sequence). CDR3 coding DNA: TGTGCCAGCAGCCAAGGGACAGGGGGCTGGGCCTTC. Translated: CASSQGTGGWAF.

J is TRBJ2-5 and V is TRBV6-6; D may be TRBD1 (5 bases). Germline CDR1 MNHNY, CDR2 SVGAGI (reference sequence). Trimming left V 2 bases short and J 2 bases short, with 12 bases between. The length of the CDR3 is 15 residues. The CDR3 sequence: CASSYGPQGQETQYF. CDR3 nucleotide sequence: TGTGCCAGCAGTTACGGGCCCCAGGGACAAGAGACCCAGTACTTC.

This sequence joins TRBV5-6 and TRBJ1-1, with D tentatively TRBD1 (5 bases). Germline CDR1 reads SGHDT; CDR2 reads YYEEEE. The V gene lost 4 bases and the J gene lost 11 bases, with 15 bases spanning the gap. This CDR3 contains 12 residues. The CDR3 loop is CASSPGAREAFF. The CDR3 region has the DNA TGTGCCAGCAGCCCCGGGGCCAGGGAGGCTTTCTTT.

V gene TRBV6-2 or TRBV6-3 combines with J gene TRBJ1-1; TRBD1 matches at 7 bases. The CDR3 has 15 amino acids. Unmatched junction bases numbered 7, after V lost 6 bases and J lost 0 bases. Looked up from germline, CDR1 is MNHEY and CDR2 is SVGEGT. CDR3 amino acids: CASSDGTDMNTEAFF. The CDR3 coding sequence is TGTGCCAGCAGCGACGGGACAGATATGAACACTGAAGCTTTCTTT.

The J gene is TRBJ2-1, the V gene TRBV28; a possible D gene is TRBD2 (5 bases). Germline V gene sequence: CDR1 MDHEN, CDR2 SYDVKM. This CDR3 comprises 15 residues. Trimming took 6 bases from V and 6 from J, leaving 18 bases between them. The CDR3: CASREAGIGRNEQFF. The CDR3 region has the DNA TGTGCCAGCAGAGAGGCGGGCATCGGGCGCAATGAGCAGTTCTTC.

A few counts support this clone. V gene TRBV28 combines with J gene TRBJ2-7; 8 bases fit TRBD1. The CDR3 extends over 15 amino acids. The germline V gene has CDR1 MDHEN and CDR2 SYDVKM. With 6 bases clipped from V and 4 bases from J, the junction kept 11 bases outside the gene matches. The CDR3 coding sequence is TGTGCCAGCAGCCGAACGCCGGGACAGGCATACGAGCAGTACTTC. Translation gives CASSRTPGQAYEQYF.

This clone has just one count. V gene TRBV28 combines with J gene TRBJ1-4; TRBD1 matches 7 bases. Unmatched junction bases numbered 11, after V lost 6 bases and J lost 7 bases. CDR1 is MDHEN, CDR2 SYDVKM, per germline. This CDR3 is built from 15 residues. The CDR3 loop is CASRRSGTETEKLFF. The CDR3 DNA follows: TGTGCCAGCAGAAGATCCGGGACAGAAACTGAAAAACTGTTTTTT. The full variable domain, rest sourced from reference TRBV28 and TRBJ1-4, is DVKVTQSSRYLVKRTGEKVFLECVQDMDHENMFWYRQDPGLGLRLIYFSYDVKMKEKGDIPEGYSVSREKKERFSLILESASTNQTSMYLCASRRSGTETEKLFFGSGTQLSVL.

CDR3 sequence reads: CASSLAGGEHLDTQYF. CDR3 nucleotides: TGCGCCAGCAGCTTGGCAGGGGGGGAGCATCTCGATACGCAGTATTTT. The chain combines TRBV5-1 with TRBJ2-3; D could derive from TRBD1 or TRBD2 (7 bases each). Germline CDR1 is SGHRS and CDR2 is YFSETQ. The CDR3 contains 16 residues. Trimming removed 0 bases from V and 6 bases from J, with 17 bases in between. The full variable domain, completed using reference TRBV5-1 and TRBJ2-3, is KAGVTQTPRYLIKTRGQQVTLSCSPISGHRSVSWYQQTPGQGLQFLFEYFSETQRNKGNFPGRFSGRQFSNSRSEMNVSTLELGDSALYLCASSLAGGEHLDTQYFGPGTRLTVL.

Written as DNA, the CDR3 is TGTGCCAGCAGTTTCGGGGGTTATGAAAAACTGTTTTTT. Translation gives CASSFGGYEKLFF. V is TRBV12-3 or TRBV12-4 and J is TRBJ1-4; D is possibly TRBD1 (5 bases). Trimming pared 3 bases from V and 6 bases from J, leaving 8 bases between. The CDR3 is made up of 13 amino acids.

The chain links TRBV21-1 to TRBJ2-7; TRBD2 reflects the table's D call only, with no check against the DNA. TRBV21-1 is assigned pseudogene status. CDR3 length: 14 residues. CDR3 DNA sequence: TGTGCCAGCAGCAAAGATTGGGGGGGCCACGAGCAGTACTTC. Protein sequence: CASSKDWGGHEQYF.

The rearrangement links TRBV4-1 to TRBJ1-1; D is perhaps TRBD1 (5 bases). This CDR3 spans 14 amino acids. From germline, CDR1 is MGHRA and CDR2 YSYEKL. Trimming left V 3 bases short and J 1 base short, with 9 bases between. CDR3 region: CASSQKGTNTEAFF. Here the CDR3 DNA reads TGCGCCAGCAGCCAGAAAGGGACGAACACTGAAGCTTTCTTT.

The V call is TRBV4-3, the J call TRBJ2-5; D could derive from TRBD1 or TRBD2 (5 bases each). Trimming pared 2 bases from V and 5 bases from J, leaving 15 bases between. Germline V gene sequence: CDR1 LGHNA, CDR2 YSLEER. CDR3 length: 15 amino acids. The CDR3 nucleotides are TGCGCCAGCAGCCAATTCGGGGCGGAGAGGGAGACCCAGTACTTC. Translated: CASSQFGAERETQYF.

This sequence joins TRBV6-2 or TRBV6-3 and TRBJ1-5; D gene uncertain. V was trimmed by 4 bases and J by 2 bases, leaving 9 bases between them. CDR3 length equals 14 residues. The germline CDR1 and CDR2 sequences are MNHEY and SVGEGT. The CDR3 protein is CASSSGIRNQPQHF. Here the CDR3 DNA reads TGTGCCAGCAGTTCGGGGATACGCAATCAGCCCCAGCATTTT.